This T cell receptor (beta chain) was found in a study of T-cell reconstitution after alpha-beta-depleted transplantation in children (dated by TCRdb to about 2016). At the level of the whole study: Using TCR repertoire profiling, the study quantitatively followed how T-cell immune reconstitution unfolded in children after TCRalphabeta/CD19-depleted allogeneic hematopoietic cell transplantation.

The library was prepared using PCR. The instrument given in TCRdb is Illumina HiSeq 2500. To normalize quantification of the TCRbeta repertoire, the TCR libraries were built with molecular barcoding that relied on unique molecular identifiers. TCRdb reworked the public reads: Q25 trimming with fastp, MiXCR clone assembly, productive beta chains retained. Merged by CDR3 protein, the rows form single entries marked with the most common genes and DNA. The sample has roughly 590,000 distinct CDR3 sequences on record, over 15% of them singletons. Of the sample, approximately 1% falls within the top ten clones. In the germline V gene (reference sequence), CDR1 corresponds to SEHNR and CDR2 to FQNEAQ. The V end loses 3 bases and the J end loses 13 bases, and a stretch of 10 bases separates them. The CDR3 has 11 amino acids, counting the end cysteine and phenylalanine. Just the 33-base CDR3 DNA is kept, in frame starting at base 1.

This clonotype was detected a few times. Its antigen is unknown. No much larger clone is present one base from it, and per-base qualities are unavailable. This chain joins TRBV7-9 to TRBJ2-1; matching of 5 bases hints at TRBD2 as the D gene. This clonotype was sampled from a human donor who donated a stem cell graft to a child with acute myeloid leukemia. This material consisted of PBMCs from the stem cell graft donor, taken from the stem cell graft. CDR3 protein: CASSLYGVQFF. In nucleotides, the sequence is TGTGCCAGCAGCTTGTACGGGGTTCAGTTCTTC.